The present TCR beta chain was sequenced within a study of blood T cell repertoires in COVID-19. Study-level information: Researchers got acute and convalescent COVID-19 samples from the United States, Italy and Spain. In each case, the material was cDNA or gDNA derived from T cells, B-cell-depleted T cells, or PBMCs.

Germline CDR1 reads SGHRS; CDR2 reads YFSETQ. The CDR3 has 18 residues. After removal of 1 base from V and 1 base from J, the junction contained 10 bases not matched to a gene. The authors' processing: By means of reference gene primer amplification, nucleated cell counts were estimated. Some clones are missing from TCRdb's copy, which holds only in-frame ones; the method was immunoSEQ multiplex PCR. That table gives V, J and clone size, and the DNA gave D and trimming. The data show 150,000 to 200,000 clones, with 84% seen just once and approximately 2.4% held by the top ten. The chain joins TRBV5-1 to TRBJ2-2; 7 nucleotides line up with TRBD2. The source of this sequence is a human donor with acute or convalescent COVID-19. The donor label of this sample is uncertain. The sample was peripheral blood. CDR3 residues: CASSLYVLGGMNTGELFF. The DNA for the CDR3 is TGCGCCAGCAGCTTGTATGTTCTCGGGGGGATGAACACCGGGGAGCTGTTTTTT.